This TCR beta chain stems from a study of OX40 agonist ivuxolimab in advanced cancers. Across the study: A diagnosis of hepatocellular carcinoma, melanoma, renal cell or head and neck cancer was present in dose-escalation patients.

With regard to this clone: Its specificity is unknown.

Assay: immunoSEQ multiplex PCR; the TCRdb copy retains only in-frame clones and omits some. The table shows fewer than 75,000 clones, with 88% occurring only once. Findings and caveats of the study: At doses 0.1 to 3.0 mg/kg, CD4+ and CD8+ clones expanded.

Trimming took 3 bases from V and 5 from J, leaving 14 bases between them. CDR3 length: 14 amino acids. Germline V gene data show CDR1 as KGHSH and CDR2 as LQKENI. Sequenced here: CD4+ or CD8+ T cells sorted from blood, sampled in a trial of the OX40 agonist ivuxolimab. The rearrangement links TRBV18 to TRBJ2-7; TRBD1 is a possible D gene (6 bases). The sequence was obtained from an adult with an advanced solid tumor such as melanoma, head and neck, liver or kidney cancer. In nucleotides, the CDR3 is TGTGCCAGCTCACCGTCGGCAGGGGTCGACGAGCAGTACTTC. It translates to CASSPSAGVDEQYF.